This T cell receptor beta chain was recorded in a study of T-cell reconstitution after alpha-beta-depleted transplantation in children (TCRdb year 2016). Notes on the research overall: The study quantitatively tracked T-cell immune reconstitution after TCRalphabeta/CD19-depleted allogeneic hematopoietic cell transplantation in children using TCR repertoire profiling. Results the study describes overall, beyond this receptor: In some patients, high TCRbeta diversity at day 60 was attributed to recipient T cells and intrathymic progenitors that had survived conditioning. Over subsequent months, a decline in hyperexpanded clone frequencies was noted, and after one year, T-cell counts and TCRbeta diversity were mostly ascribed to newly produced T cells. About two months after transplant, the apparently early recovery of alphabetaT-cell counts reportedly depended on just several hundred clones that had expanded rapidly and came from non-depleted graft cells.

Explained via the paper, the treatment or condition label denotes: allogeneic hematopoietic cell transplantation with graft depleted of TCRalphabeta T cells and CD19 B cells. The transplant recipients were children given TCRalphabeta/CD19-depleted allogeneic hematopoietic cell grafts. CDR1 is given as DFQATT and CDR2 as SNEGSKA, both from the germline V gene (reference sequence). Compared with germline, V lacks 3 bases and J lacks 2 bases; bases without a gene match: 16. The CDR3, cysteine through phenylalanine, is 17 amino acids long. Left in the record is the CDR3 DNA by itself, 51 bases read in frame from the first base. The library was obtained by PCR. TCRdb shows the sequencer as Illumina HiSeq 2500. TCR libraries were prepared with molecular barcoding, using unique molecular identifiers to normalize TCRbeta repertoire quantification. TCRdb applied fastp at Q25 and MiXCR to the public reads, then kept only in-frame beta chains. One record per CDR3 amino acid sequence lists the most common genes and DNA. Recorded for this sample are 610,000 or so distinct CDR3 sequences; 25% to 30% of them occurred a single time. Of the sample, 30% to 40% is held by the ten largest clones.

This clonotype was counted a few times. The antigen it recognizes is unknown. No per-base quality is available; no much larger clone lies one base away. The sample was PBMCs, taken before TCRalphabeta/CD19-depleted stem cell transplant. The chain uses TRBV20-1 and TRBJ2-7; TRBD2 agrees with 7 junctional bases. This clonotype was sampled from a boy less than two years old with Wiskott-Aldrich syndrome, due to receive a stem cell transplant. The bases read TGCAGTGCTAGCCCTGGCCTAGCGGAAATTATGACCTACGAGCAGTACTTC. Its protein reads: CSASPGLAEIMTYEQYF.